The present entry profiles one TCR beta chain with its context. Its target antigen remains unknown. Within one base of it there is no much larger clone, and no base qualities were kept. The CDR3 numbers 13 residues from cysteine through phenylalanine. The DNA shown is the 39-base CDR3, in frame from base 1. In the germline V gene (reference sequence), CDR1 corresponds to LGHDT and CDR2 to YNNKEL. V and J are truncated by 0 bases and 1 base respectively, leaving an intervening sequence of 3 bases. These data are taken from a study of T-cell memory formation after mild COVID-19 (dated by TCRdb to about 2021). Regarding the study in general: Most TCR sequence clusters were specific to one of the two donors. Two young, previously healthy adult volunteers made up the cohort, one male and one female. Longitudinal TCRalpha and TCRbeta repertoire sequencing tracked T-cell clones expanding and contracting after mild COVID-19 in a couple of donors. General study outcomes and caveats: Balanced CD4/CD8 phenotypes were observed for clones contracting from day 15 to 85, whereas a bias towards CD4+ was observed for a second wave of clones expanding from day 15 to 37. Whether the second-wave clones peaking on day 37 were SARS-CoV-2 specific was not confirmed. Contracting CD4+ clones were found mainly in CM and EM memory subsets, while CD8+ clones were enriched in EMRA. The study included only a couple of mild cases, and larger cohorts that include severe cases with pre-infection samples were judged to be necessary. Some responding clones were found in pre-infection memory, which suggests that pre-existing cross-reactive memory T cells took part in the SARS-CoV-2 response.

PBMCs were isolated by Ficoll-Paque density gradient centrifugation. These reads were obtained on an Illumina NovaSeq 6000. TCRalpha and TCRbeta cDNA libraries were built by 5'RACE with constant-segment primers, adding sample barcodes and unique molecular identifiers. Trizol reagent was used to extract RNA from every sample. Library amplification was performed in two PCR steps, and a second sample barcode and Illumina TruSeq adapters were introduced in the second step. Libraries were sequenced on an Illumina NovaSeq with 2 x 150 bp paired-end reads. The study's processing was this. Demultiplexing of reads and collapsing into UMI-guided consensus sequences were performed with migec v1.2.7. Using mixcr v2.1.11, UMI consensuses were aligned to TRA and TRB V and J templates and then assembled into clonotypes. A clonotype was counted as expanded or contracted only when both edgeR and NoisET called the clonotype significant, with the noise models trained on biological replicates. edgeR calls used a false discovery rate-adjusted p below 0.01 and a log2 fold-change threshold of 1. As an exploratory analysis of dynamics, PCA with hierarchical clustering was applied to max-normalized trajectories of the 1000 most abundant clonotypes. Separately sequenced CD4+ and CD8+ repertoires were used to assign the CD4 or CD8 phenotype of responding clones. TCRdb reworked the public reads: Q25 trimming with fastp, MiXCR clone assembly, productive beta chains retained. For every CDR3 protein sequence, its rows merge into one entry that carries the most common genes and DNA. It is TCRdb's table, rather than the study itself, that gives the V and J calls and clone size. Counted in this sample were 300,000 to 400,000 distinct CDR3 sequences; approximately 15% of them appeared once. The ten largest clones represent approximately 20% of the sample.

The sequenced sample consisted of PBMCs or a T cell subset sorted from them (not recorded which). This receptor chain uses TRBV3-1 and TRBJ2-5; the D gene lacks a confident call. The TCR originated in a man aged 18 to 30 who had mild COVID-19 (a few samples of this study predate the infection). The sample titles of this study are shuffled in the database, so cell type and time point are left out; the donor was told from shared clones. The nucleotide sequence is TGTGCCAGCAGCCAAGACTTCCAAGAGACCCAGTACTTC. It is translated as CASSQDFQETQYF.